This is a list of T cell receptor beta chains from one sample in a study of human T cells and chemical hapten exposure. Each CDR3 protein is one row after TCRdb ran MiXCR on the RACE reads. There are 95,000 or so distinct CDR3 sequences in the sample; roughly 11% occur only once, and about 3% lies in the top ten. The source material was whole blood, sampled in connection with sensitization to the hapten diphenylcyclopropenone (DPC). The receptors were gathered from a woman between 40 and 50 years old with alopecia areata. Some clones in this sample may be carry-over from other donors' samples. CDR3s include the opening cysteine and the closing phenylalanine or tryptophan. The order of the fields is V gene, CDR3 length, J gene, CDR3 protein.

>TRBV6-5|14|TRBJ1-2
CASSQPDGAYGYTF
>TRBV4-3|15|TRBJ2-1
CASSQGSRGTDEQFF
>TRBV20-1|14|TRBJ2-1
CSARGLAVYNEQFF
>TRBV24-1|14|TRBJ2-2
CATSDFPSTGELFF
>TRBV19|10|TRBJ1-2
CATEGAGYTF
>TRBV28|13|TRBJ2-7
CASSIGQGDEQYF
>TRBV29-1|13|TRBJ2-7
CSVVDPSSYEQYF
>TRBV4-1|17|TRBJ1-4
CASSPRTGPSAGEKLFF
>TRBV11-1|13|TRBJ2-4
CASSPGESNIQYF
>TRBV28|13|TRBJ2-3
CALGPDSTDTQYF
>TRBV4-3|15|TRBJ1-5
CASSPARARNQPQHF
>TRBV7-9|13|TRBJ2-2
CASSLTETGELFF
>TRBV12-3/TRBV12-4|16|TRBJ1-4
CASSVMISATNEKLFF
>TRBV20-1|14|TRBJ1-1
CSARDSGRVSEAFF
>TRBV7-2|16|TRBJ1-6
CASSLALGATNSPLHF
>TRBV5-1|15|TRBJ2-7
CASSLVVAGSYEQYF
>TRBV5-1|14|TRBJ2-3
CASSPGGTTDTQYF
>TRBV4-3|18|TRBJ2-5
CASSQGEVPSGYQETQYF
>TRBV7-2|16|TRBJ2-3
CASSSRGGPGTDTQYF
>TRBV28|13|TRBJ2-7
CASSPRSAYEQYF
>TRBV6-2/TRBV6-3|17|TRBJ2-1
CASSYGRLAGGYNEQFF
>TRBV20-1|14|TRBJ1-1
CSANRQVLNTEAFF
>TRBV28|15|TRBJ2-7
CASSPGDRPSGEQYF
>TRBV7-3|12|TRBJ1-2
CASSLAGQGYTF
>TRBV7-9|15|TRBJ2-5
CAATGGTAYQETQYF
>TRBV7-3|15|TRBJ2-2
CASSLSQTYTGELFF
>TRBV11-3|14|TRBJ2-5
CASSLGGTEETQYF
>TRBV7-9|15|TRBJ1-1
CASSPRPVEGTEAFF
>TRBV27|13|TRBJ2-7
CASSPGYPYEQYF